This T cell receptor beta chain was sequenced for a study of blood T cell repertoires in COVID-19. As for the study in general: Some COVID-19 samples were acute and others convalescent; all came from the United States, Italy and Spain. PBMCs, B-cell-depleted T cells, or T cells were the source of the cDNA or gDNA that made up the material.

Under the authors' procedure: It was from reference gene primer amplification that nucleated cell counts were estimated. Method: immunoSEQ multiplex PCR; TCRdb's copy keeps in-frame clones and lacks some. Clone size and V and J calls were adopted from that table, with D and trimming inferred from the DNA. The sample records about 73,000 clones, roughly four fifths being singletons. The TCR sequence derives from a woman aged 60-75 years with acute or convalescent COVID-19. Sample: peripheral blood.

The CDR3 coding sequence is TGCGCCAGCAGTGATTCTCTAGGGGGTAAGAGGGCTGAGCAGTTCTTC. Its protein product is CASSDSLGGKRAEQFF. The V call is TRBV10-1, the J call TRBJ2-1; D is perhaps TRBD1 (6 bases). Trimming pared 3 bases from V and 9 bases from J, leaving 21 bases between. The germline V gene has CDR1 WNHNN and CDR2 SYGVQD (reference sequence). The length of the CDR3 is 16 residues.